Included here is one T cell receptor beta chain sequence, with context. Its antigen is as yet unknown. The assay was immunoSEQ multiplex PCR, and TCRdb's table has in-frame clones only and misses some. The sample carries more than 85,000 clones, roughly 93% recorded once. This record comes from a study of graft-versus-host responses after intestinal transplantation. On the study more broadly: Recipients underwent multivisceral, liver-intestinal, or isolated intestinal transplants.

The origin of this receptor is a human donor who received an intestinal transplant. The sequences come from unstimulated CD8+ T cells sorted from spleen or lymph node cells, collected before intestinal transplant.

The DNA for the CDR3 is TGTGCCAGCAGTGACACACTCTCGAGGGACGAGCAGTACTTC. It encodes CASSDTLSRDEQYF. The rearrangement uses TRBV27 and TRBJ2-7; a weak D match, TRBD2 (5 bases). Germline V lookup: CDR1 MNHEY, CDR2 SMNVEV (reference sequence). This CDR3 is built from 14 residues. V was pared by 5 bases and J by 5 bases, with 16 bases between.